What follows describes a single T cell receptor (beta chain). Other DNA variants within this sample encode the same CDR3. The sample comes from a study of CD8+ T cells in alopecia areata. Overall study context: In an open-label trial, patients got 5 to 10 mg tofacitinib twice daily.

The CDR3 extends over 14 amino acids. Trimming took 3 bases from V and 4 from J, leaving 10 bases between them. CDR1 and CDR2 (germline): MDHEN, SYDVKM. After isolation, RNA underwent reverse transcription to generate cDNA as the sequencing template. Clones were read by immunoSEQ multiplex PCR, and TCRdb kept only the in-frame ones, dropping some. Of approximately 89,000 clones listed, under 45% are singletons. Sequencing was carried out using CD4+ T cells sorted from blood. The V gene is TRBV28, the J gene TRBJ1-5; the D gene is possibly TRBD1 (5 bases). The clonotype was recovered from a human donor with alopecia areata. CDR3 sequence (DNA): TGTGCCAGCAGTTTGGGACCGCGGAATCAGCCCCAGCATTTT. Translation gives CASSLGPRNQPQHF.